This TCR beta chain derives from a study of blood T cell repertoires in COVID-19. Produced via immunoSEQ multiplex PCR; TCRdb's table is partial and in-frame only. Of about 40,000 clones detected, about four fifths appear once; the ten largest clones hold about 2.6%. CDR1 is KGHSH and CDR2 is LQKENI in the germline V gene. This CDR3 is built from 15 residues. V lost 1 base and J 0 bases, leaving 7 bases between the germline ends. This sequence originates from a woman in her sixties with acute or convalescent COVID-19. The chain is built from TRBV18 and TRBJ1-3; D is ambiguous. Sequencing was carried out using peripheral blood. CDR3 DNA sequence: TGTGCCAGCTCACCACGGGCCTTCTCTGGAAACACCATATATTTT. It translates to CASSPRAFSGNTIYF.